These T cell receptor beta chains were read from a single sample in a study of shared clonotypes between healthy human individuals. The assay was immunoSEQ multiplex PCR, and TCRdb's table has in-frame clones only and misses some. The top ten clones hold 0.9% to 1.4% of a sample with millions of clones, about 94% of them seen once. Sequencing was performed on naive CD8+ T cells sorted from blood. Receptors originate from a young man in good health. Each CDR3 is given with its conserved first and last residue. D genes are given only for firm matches. Clone size is given for some rows only: seen once, a few or many times, or a class if the clone is expanded.

TRBJ1-5 | TRBV28 | . | . | TGTGCCAGCAGTTTTTCGGACCAGCCCCAGCATTTT | CASSFSDQPQHF
TRBJ1-1 | TRBV5-6 | . | . | TGTGCCAGCAGCTTGGTTGGGGGAGAGGCGACTGAAGCTTTCTTT | CASSLVGGEATEAFF
TRBJ2-3 | TRBV28 | TRBD2 | . | TGTGCCAGCAGTCCAGCGGGGGAATCAGATACGCAGTATTTT | CASSPAGESDTQYF
TRBJ1-1 | TRBV6-1 | . | . | TGTGCCAGCAGTTATGGGGCCTGGACTGAAGCTTTCTTT | CASSYGAWTEAFF
TRBJ2-3 | TRBV7-6 | . | . | TGTGCCAGCAACAACCCAGGGGCGACGGGCACAGATACGCAGTATTTT | CASNNPGATGTDTQYF
TRBJ2-2 | TRBV29-1 | . | . | TGCAGCGTTGATTCCGGGGAGCTGTTTTTT | CSVDSGELFF
TRBJ2-5 | TRBV7-9 | TRBD2 | . | TGTGCCAGCAGCCCCGGGACTAGCGGGGATTGGGACCGGGAGACCCAGTACTTC | CASSPGTSGDWDRETQYF
TRBJ2-7 | TRBV29-1 | . | . | TGCAGCGTTGCCGGGACGGCGGATTACGAGCAGTACTTC | CSVAGTADYEQYF
TRBJ1-2 | TRBV11-2 | . | . | TGTGCCAGCAGCTCCGAGCGGGGCTACACCTTC | CASSSERGYTF
TRBJ2-5 | TRBV14 | . | . | TGTGCCAGCAGCCAATTCAGGGGATGGGAGACCCAGTACTTC | CASSQFRGWETQYF
TRBJ2-7 | TRBV29-1 | TRBD2 | . | TGCAGCGTTGAAGGACTAGCGGGGGGCTACGAGCAGTACTTC | CSVEGLAGGYEQYF
TRBJ1-1 | TRBV9 | . | . | TGTGCCAGCAGCGTAGGACGAGGCAGGCAGAACACTGAAGCTTTCTTT | CASSVGRGRQNTEAFF
TRBJ2-7 | TRBV28 | TRBD1 | . | TGTGCCAGCAGTTCCCGGGACAGGACGTCCTACGAGCAGTACTTC | CASSSRDRTSYEQYF
TRBJ2-7 | TRBV4-3 | TRBD2 | . | TGCGCCAGCAGCCAAGTAGCGGGCCAGCAGCCCTACGAGCAGTACTTC | CASSQVAGQQPYEQYF
TRBJ2-7 | TRBV6-5 | . | . | TGTGCCAGCAGTTACTCGAGCAGGTCCTACGAGCAGTACTTC | CASSYSSRSYEQYF
TRBJ1-4 | TRBV10-3 | . | . | TGTGCCACCTCCCCTAGTAATGAAAAACTGTTTTTT | CATSPSNEKLFF
TRBJ2-7 | TRBV20-1 | . | once | TGCAGTGCCCCTCAGGGCTGGGAGCAGTACTTC | CSAPQGWEQYF
TRBJ1-1 | TRBV4-1 | TRBD1 | . | TGCGCCAGCAGCCAAGAACAGGGGAGAGGCACTGAAGCTTTCTTT | CASSQEQGRGTEAFF
TRBJ1-1 | TRBV30 | . | . | TGTGCCTGGAGTGTCGGGGGGGCCACTGAAGCTTTCTTT | CAWSVGGATEAFF
TRBJ2-3 | TRBV11-3 | TRBD1 | . | TGTGCCAGCAGCGTTGGGACAGCAGATACGCAGTATTTT | CASSVGTADTQYF
TRBJ2-3 | TRBV28 | . | . | TGTGCCAGCACGCATGGATCCGGGACGGTCGCGGATACGCAGTATTTT | CASTHGSGTVADTQYF
TRBJ2-3 | TRBV12-5 | . | . | TGTGCTAGTGGTTTGTTTGTGGGGAGTGTCTGGGATACGCAGTATTTT | CASGLFVGSVWDTQYF
TRBJ1-6 | TRBV2 | TRBD1 | few | TGTGCCAGCAGTGTGAGTAGGGGGCTGGATTCACCCCTCCACTTT | CASSVSRGLDSPLHF
TRBJ1-2 | TRBV6-5 | TRBD1 | . | TGTGCCAGCAGTTTTGCGGGTCCGACAGGGGGCTATGGCTACACCTTC | CASSFAGPTGGYGYTF
TRBJ2-7 | TRBV30 | . | . | TGTGCCTGGCAAGACGGCTACGAGCAGTACTTC | CAWQDGYEQYF
TRBJ2-7 | TRBV4-1 | . | . | TGCGCCAGCAGCCATCCGGGACAAGCCTACGAGCAGTACTTC | CASSHPGQAYEQYF
TRBJ1-5 | TRBV4-1 | . | . | TGCGCCAGCAGCCAAGAAGACGGGAATTATCAGCCCCAGCATTTT | CASSQEDGNYQPQHF
TRBJ2-1 | TRBV6-1 | . | once | TGTGCCAGCAGTGAAGCGCGCCTTTTCTCCTACAATGAGCAGTTCTTC | CASSEARLFSYNEQFF
TRBJ2-5 | TRBV4-3 | . | . | TGCGCCAGCAGCCAAGATAAGAGCGGACGTTCTGGAGAGACCCAGTACTTC | CASSQDKSGRSGETQYF